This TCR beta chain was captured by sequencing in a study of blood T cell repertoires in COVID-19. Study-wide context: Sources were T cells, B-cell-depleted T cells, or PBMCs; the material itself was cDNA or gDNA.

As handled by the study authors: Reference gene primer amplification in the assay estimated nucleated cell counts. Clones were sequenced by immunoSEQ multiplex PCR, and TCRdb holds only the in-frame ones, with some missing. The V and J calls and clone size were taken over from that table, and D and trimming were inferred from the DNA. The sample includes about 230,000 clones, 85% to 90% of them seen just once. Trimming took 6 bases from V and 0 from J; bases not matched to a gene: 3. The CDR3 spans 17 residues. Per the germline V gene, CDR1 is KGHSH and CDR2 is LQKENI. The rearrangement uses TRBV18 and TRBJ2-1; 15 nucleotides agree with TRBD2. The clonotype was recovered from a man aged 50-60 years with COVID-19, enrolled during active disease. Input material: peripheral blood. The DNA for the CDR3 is TGTGCCAGCTCCGGACTAGCGGGGGGGAGCTCCTACAATGAGCAGTTCTTC. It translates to CASSGLAGGSSYNEQFF.